This T cell receptor (beta chain) was found in a study of molecular identifiers for immune sequencing clone quantification. TCRdb redid the calling of the PCR reads with MiXCR, one entry per CDR3 protein. The sample holds 460,000 or so distinct CDR3 sequences; about a quarter are singletons and the top ten take about 0.75%. The CDR3 is 16 residues long. J gave up 4 bases and V 3 bases, and 6 bases lay outside the gene matches. Germline V gene sequence: CDR1 SEHNR, CDR2 FQNEAQ (reference sequence). The chain combines TRBV7-9 with TRBJ2-2; the match to TRBD1 covers 9 bases. This receptor was identified in a human donor in good health. Some libraries in this study had Jurkat cell RNA spiked in. What was sequenced was naive CD8+ T cells from blood, with Jurkat cell RNA spiked in. Stated subset: FACS-sorted CD8+CD4-CCR7+CD45RA+ naive T cells. This chain's CDR3 is CASSFPGQGSTGELFF. CDR3 DNA sequence: TGTGCCAGCAGCTTTCCGGGACAGGGTAGCACCGGGGAGCTGTTTTTT.